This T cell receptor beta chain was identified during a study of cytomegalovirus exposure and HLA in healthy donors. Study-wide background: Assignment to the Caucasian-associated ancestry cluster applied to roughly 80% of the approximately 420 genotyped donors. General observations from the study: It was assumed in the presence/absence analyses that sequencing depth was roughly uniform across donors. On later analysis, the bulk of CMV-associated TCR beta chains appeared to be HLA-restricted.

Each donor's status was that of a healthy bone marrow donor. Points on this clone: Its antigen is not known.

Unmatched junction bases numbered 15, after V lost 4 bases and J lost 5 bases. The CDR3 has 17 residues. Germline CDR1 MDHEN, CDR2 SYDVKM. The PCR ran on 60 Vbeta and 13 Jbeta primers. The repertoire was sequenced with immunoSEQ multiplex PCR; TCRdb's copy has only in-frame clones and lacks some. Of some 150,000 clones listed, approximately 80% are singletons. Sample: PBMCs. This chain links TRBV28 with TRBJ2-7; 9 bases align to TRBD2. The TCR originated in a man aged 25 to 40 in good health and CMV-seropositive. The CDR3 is CASSSPLQSGRPHEQYF. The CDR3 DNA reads TGTGCCAGCAGTTCGCCCCTTCAAAGCGGGAGGCCCCACGAGCAGTACTTC.